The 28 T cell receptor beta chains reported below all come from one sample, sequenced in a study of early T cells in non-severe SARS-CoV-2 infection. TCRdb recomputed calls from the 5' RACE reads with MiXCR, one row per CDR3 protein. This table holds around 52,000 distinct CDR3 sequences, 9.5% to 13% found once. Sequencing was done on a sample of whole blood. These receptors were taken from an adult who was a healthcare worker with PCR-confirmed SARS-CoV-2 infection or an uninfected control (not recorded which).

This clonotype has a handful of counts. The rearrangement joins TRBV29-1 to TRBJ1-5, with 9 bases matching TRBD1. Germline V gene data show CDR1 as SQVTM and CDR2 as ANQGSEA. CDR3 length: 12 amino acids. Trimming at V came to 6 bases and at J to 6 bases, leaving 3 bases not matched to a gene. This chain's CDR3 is CSVRQGGQPQHF. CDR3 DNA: TGCAGCGTCAGACAGGGGGGTCAGCCCCAGCATTTT.

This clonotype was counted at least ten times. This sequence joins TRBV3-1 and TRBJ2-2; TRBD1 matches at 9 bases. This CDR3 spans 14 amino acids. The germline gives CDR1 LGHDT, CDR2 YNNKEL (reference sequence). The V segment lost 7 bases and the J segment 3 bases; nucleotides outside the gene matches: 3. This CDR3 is CASTQGAYTGELFF. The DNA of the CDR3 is TGTGCCAGCACACAGGGGGCATACACCGGGGAGCTGTTTTTT.

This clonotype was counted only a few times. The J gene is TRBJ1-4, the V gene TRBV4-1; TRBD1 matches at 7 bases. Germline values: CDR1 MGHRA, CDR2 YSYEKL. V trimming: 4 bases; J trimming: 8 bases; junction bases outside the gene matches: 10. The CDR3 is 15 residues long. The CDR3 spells CASSPSGQAFEKLFF. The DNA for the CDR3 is TGCGCCAGCAGCCCCTCCGGACAGGCGTTCGAAAAACTGTTTTTT.

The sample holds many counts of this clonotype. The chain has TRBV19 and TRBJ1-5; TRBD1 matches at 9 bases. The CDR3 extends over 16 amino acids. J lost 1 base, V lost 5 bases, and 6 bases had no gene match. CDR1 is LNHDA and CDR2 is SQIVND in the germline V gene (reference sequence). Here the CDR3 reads CASSPLGQGSNQPQHF. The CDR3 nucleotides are TGTGCCAGTAGTCCCTTGGGACAGGGAAGCAATCAGCCCCAGCATTTT.

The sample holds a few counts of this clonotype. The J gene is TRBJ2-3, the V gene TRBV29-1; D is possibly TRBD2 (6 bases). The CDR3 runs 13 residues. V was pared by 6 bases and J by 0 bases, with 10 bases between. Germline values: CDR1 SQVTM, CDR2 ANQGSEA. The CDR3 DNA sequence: TGCAGCGTAGGGACTTATAGCACAGATACGCAGTATTTT. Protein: CSVGTYSTDTQYF.

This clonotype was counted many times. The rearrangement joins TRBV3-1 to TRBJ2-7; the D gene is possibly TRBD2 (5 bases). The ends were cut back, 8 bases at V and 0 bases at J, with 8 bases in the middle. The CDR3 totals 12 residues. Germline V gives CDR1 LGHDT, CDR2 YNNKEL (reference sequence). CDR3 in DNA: TGTGCCAGCTCCCGGGGCTCCTACGAGCAGTACTTC. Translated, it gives CASSRGSYEQYF.

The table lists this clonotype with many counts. The CDR3 bases are TGTGCCAGCAGAGAGGGACTAGCGGCGGAGGAGCAGTACTTC. Amino acid sequence: CASREGLAAEEQYF. This chain connects TRBV6-2 or TRBV6-3 to TRBJ2-7; TRBD2 aligns across 11 bases. The V gene end was trimmed by 6 bases and the J gene end by 7 bases; junction bases not matched to a gene: 8. The CDR3 totals 14 residues. Germline values: CDR1 MNHEY, CDR2 SVGEGT.

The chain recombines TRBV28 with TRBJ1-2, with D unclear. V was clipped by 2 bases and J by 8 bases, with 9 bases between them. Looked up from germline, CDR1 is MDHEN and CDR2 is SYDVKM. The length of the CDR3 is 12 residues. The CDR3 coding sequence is TGTGCCAGCAGTTTAGAAGGGTACGGCTACACCTTC. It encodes CASSLEGYGYTF.

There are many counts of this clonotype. The DNA of the CDR3 is TGTGCCAGCAGTCCCGAGGCAGGAAATCAGCCCCAGCATTTT. Amino acids: CASSPEAGNQPQHF. The gene calls are TRBV28 and TRBJ1-5; no clear D. Germline lookup yields CDR1 MDHEN and CDR2 SYDVKM. The germline V and J ends were trimmed by 5 bases and 4 bases, with 12 bases remaining between them. CDR3 length equals 14 residues.

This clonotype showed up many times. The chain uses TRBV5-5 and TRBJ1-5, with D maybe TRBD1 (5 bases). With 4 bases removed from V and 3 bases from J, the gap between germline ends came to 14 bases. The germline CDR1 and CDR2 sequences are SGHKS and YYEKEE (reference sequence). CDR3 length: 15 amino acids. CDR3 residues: CASSPGSGANQPQHF. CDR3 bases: TGTGCCAGCAGCCCGGGGTCCGGGGCCAATCAGCCCCAGCATTTT. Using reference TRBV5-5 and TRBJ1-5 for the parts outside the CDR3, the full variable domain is DAGVTQSPTHLIKTRGQQVTLRCSPISGHKSVSWYQQVLGQGPQFIFQYYEKEERGRGNFPDRFSARQFPNYSSELNVNALLLGDSALYLCASSPGSGANQPQHFGDGTRLSIL.

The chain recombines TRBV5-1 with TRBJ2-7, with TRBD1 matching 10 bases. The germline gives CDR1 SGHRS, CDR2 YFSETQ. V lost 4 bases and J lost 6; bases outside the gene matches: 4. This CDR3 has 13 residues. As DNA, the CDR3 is TGCGCCAGCAGCCTGACAGGGGGCGGCGAGCAGTACTTC. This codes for CASSLTGGGEQYF.

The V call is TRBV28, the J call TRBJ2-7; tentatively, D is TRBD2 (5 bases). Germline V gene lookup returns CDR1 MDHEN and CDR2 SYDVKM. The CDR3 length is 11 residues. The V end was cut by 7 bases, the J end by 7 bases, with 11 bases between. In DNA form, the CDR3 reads TGTGCCAGCACCCACCGGGGAGAGCAGTACTTC. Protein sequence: CASTHRGEQYF. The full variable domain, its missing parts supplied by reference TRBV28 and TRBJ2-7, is DVKVTQSSRYLVKRTGEKVFLECVQDMDHENMFWYRQDPGLGLRLIYFSYDVKMKEKGDIPEGYSVSREKKERFSLILESASTNQTSMYLCASTHRGEQYFGPGTRLTVT.

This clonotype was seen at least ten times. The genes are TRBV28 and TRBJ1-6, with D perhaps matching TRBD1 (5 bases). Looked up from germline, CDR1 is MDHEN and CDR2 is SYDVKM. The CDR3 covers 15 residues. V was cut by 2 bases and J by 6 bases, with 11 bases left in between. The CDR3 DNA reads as TGTGCCAGCAGTTTACTCCAGGGAACTAATTCACCCCTCCACTTT. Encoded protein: CASSLLQGTNSPLHF.

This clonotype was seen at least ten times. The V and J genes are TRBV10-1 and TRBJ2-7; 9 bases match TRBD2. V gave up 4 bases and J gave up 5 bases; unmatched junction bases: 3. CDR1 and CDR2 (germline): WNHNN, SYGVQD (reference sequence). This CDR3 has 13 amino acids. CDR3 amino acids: CASSGRGGDEQYF. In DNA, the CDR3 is TGCGCCAGCAGTGGACGCGGGGGGGACGAGCAGTACTTC.

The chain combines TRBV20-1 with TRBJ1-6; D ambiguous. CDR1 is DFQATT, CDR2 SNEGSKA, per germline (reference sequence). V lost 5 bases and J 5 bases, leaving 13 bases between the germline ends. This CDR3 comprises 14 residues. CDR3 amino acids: CSAPGRGHNSPLHF. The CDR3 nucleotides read TGCAGTGCTCCAGGTCGGGGTCATAATTCACCCCTCCACTTT.

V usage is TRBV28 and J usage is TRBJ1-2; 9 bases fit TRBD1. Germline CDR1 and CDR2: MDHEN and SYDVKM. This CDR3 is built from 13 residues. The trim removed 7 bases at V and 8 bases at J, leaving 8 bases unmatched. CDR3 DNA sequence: TGTGCCAGCAACTTCCGGGACAGGGACGGCTACACCTTC. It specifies CASNFRDRDGYTF.

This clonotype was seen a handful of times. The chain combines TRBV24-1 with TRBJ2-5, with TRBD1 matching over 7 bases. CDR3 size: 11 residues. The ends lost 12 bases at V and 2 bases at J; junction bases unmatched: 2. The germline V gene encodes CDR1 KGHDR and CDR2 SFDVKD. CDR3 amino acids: CAVGQQETQYF. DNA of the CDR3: TGTGCCGTGGGACAGCAAGAGACCCAGTACTTC.

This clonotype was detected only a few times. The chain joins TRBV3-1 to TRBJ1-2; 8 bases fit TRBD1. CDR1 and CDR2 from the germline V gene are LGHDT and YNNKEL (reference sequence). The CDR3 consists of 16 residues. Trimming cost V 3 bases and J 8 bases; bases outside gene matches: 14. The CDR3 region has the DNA TGTGCCAGCAGCCAGTACGGACAGGGTGCGGTCGACGGCTACACCTTC. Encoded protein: CASSQYGQGAVDGYTF.

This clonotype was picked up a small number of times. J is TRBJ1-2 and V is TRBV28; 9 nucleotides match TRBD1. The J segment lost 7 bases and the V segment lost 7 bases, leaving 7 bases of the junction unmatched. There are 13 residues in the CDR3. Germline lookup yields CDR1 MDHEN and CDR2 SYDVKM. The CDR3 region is CASNQQGAGGYTF. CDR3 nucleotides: TGTGCCAGCAACCAACAGGGGGCGGGTGGCTACACCTTC.

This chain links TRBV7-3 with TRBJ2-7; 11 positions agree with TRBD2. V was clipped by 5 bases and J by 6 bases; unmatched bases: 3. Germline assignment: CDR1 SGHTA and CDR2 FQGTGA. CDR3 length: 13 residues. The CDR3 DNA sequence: TGTGCCAGCAGCGCCGGGACTAGCGGCGAGCAGTACTTC. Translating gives CASSAGTSGEQYF.

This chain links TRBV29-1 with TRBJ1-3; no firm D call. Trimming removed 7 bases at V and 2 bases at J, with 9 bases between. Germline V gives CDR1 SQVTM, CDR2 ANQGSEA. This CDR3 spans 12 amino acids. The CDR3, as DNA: TGCAGCGGGAAGGGAGCTGGAAACACCATATATTTT. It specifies CSGKGAGNTIYF.

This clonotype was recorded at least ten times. As DNA, the CDR3 is TGTGCCAGCAGCTTAACCCCGGGGGCCACCGGGGAGCTGTTTTTT. This sequence encodes CASSLTPGATGELFF. This chain uses TRBV7-3 with TRBJ2-2; the D call may be TRBD1 or TRBD2 (6 bases each). The CDR3 extends over 15 amino acids. From germline, CDR1 is SGHTA and CDR2 FQGTGA. V was shortened by 0 bases and J by 4 bases, with 9 bases between the two germline ends.

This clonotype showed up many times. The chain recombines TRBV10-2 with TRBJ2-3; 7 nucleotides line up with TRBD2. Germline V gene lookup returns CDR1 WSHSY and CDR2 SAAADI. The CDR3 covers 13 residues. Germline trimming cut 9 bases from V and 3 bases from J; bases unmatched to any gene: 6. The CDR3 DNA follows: TGCGCCAGTCTACTAGCGTTGACAGATACGCAGTATTTT. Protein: CASLLALTDTQYF.

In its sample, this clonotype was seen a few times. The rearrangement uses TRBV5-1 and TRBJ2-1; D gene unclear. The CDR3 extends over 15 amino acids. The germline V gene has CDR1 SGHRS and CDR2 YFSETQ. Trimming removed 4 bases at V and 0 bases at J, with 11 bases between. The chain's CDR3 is CASSPGWSSYNEQFF. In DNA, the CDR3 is TGCGCCAGCAGCCCCGGTTGGAGCTCCTACAATGAGCAGTTCTTC.

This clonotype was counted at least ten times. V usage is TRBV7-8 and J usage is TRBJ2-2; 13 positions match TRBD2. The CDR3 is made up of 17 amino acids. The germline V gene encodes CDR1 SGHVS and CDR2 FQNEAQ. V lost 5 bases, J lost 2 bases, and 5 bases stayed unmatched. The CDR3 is CASSLGLAGANTGELFF. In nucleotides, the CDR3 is TGTGCCAGCAGCCTCGGACTAGCGGGGGCCAACACCGGGGAGCTGTTTTTT.

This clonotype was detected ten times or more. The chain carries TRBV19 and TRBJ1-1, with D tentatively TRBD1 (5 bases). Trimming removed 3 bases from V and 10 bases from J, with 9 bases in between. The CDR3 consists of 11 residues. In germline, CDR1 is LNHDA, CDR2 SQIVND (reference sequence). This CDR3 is CASSIGTGAFF. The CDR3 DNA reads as TGTGCCAGTAGTATCGGAACAGGAGCTTTCTTT.

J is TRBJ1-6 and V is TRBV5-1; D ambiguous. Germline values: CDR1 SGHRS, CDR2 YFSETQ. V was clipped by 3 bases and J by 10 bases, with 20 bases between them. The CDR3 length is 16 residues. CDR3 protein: CASSSLVPGSGSPLHF. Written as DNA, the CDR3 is TGCGCCAGCAGCTCCCTCGTCCCTGGGTCCGGCTCACCCCTCCACTTT.

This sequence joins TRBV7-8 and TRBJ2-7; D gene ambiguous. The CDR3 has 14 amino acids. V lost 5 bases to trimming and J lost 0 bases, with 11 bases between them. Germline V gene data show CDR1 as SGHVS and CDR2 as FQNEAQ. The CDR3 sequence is CASSTPGLSYEQYF. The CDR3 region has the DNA TGTGCCAGCAGCACCCCGGGCCTCTCCTACGAGCAGTACTTC.